This T cell receptor beta chain was captured by sequencing in a study of OX40 agonist ivuxolimab in advanced cancers. Looking at the study overall: Administration of intravenous ivuxolimab to patients occurred every 2 weeks at 0.01 to 10 mg/kg. Three patients showed partial responses: one hepatocellular carcinoma and two cutaneous melanoma cases.

Patients had blood sampled at baseline and again on cycle 4 day 1 and cycle 7 day 1. Remarks on this clone: Its target is not known.

Trimming took off 7 bases at V and 5 bases at J, with 16 bases between the two ends. Germline-derived CDR1 and CDR2 are MDHEN and SYDVKM. This CDR3 is 14 amino acids long. Assay used: immunoSEQ multiplex PCR; TCRdb lists only in-frame clones, some missing. Among tens of thousands of clones listed, over 75% were seen once. General study results and limits: Expanded clones tended on average to be more numerous among CD8+ T cells than CD4+.

The source of this sequence is an adult with an advanced solid tumor such as melanoma, head and neck, liver or kidney cancer. The sample in question was CD4+ or CD8+ T cells sorted from blood, obtained in a trial of the OX40 agonist ivuxolimab. V and J are TRBV28 and TRBJ2-3, with D perhaps TRBD2 (6 bases). The CDR3 protein is CASIKRASGDTQYF. CDR3 bases: TGTGCCAGCATAAAGCGGGCCTCAGGAGATACGCAGTATTTT.